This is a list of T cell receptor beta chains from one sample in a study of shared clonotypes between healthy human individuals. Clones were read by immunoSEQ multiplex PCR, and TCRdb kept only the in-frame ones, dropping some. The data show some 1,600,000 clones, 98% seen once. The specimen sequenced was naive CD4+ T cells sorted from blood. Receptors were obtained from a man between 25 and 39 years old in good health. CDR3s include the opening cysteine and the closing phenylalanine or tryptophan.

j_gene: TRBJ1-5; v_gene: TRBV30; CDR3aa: CAWSVRGQGNQPQHF
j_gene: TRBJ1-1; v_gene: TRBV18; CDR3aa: CASSPPTGMNTEAFF
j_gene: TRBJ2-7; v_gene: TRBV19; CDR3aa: CASSNQGRTSYEQYF
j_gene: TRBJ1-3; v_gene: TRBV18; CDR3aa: CASSPVRQGEFGNTIYF
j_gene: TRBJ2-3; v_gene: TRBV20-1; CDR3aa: CSAGGEVF
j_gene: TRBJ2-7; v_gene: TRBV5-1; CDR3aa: CASSSGTGAAYEQYF
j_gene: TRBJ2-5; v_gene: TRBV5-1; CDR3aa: CASSLTSTGSGQETQYF
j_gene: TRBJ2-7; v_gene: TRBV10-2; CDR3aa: CASSESGTGDEQYF
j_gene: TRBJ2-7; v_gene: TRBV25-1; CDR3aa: CASSDPLGGDYEQYF
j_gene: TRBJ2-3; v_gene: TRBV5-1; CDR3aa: CASSLAGGQSTDTQYF
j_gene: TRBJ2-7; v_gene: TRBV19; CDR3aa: CASSTIASGSPEQYF
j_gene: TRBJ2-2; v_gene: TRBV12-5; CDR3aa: CASGLNVGAVRTGELFF
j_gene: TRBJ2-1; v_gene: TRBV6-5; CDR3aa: CASRHRDLLYNEQFF
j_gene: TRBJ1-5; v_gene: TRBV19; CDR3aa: CASSIWQINQPQHF